A single sample is the source of the 3 T cell receptor beta chains below, sequenced in a study of T-cell reconstitution after alpha-beta-depleted transplantation in children. This sample's TCRbeta library carried unique molecular identifier barcodes. TCRdb used MiXCR to reprocess the PCR reads, holding one entry per CDR3 protein. The sample lists about 90,000 distinct CDR3 sequences, 7% to 9% occurring once. The sequenced sample was PBMCs from the stem cell graft donor, obtained from the stem cell graft. The origin of the receptors is a human donor who donated a stem cell graft to a child with congenital amegakaryocytic thrombocytopenia.

This clonotype showed up many times. The rearrangement joins TRBV6-5 to TRBJ2-1; tentatively, D is TRBD2 (5 bases). The germline V gene encodes CDR1 MNHEY and CDR2 SVGAGI. V gave up 0 bases and J gave up 8 bases, with 8 bases separating them. This CDR3 has 13 residues. DNA for the CDR3: TGTGCCAGCAGTTACTCGGACTGGGATGAGCAGTTCTTC. Translating gives CASSYSDWDEQFF.

This clonotype was recorded many times. The chain carries TRBV7-9 and TRBJ1-6, with 10 bases lining up with TRBD1. CDR3 length equals 14 residues. Germline CDR1 is SEHNR and CDR2 is FQNEAQ (reference sequence). With V trimmed by 8 bases and J by 7 bases, 5 bases remained unmatched. CDR3 nucleotides: TGTGCCAGCCAACCGGGACAGGGGAATTCACCCCTCCACTTT. Its protein product is CASQPGQGNSPLHF.

There are many counts of this clonotype. V is TRBV25-1 and J is TRBJ2-7, with D perhaps TRBD1 (6 bases). V lost 5 bases and J 6 bases, leaving 14 bases between the germline ends. From germline, CDR1 is MGHDK and CDR2 SYGVNS. The length of the CDR3 is 13 residues. DNA for the CDR3: TGTGCCAGCAGTAAAGGGGGTAGTCGCGAGCAGTACTTC. Its protein product is CASSKGGSREQYF.